Presented here are 9 T cell receptor beta chains from one specimen sequenced in a study of blood T cell repertoires in COVID-19. TCRdb's table, derived via immunoSEQ multiplex PCR, lists solely in-frame clones and lacks some. The sample carries 65,000 to 90,000 clones, about four fifths recorded once. What was sequenced was peripheral blood. These receptors were collected from an elderly woman with active or convalescent COVID-19.

The chain joins TRBV3-1 (or the pseudogene TRBV3-2) to TRBJ2-1; 8 bases agree with TRBD2. There are 16 residues in the CDR3. Per germline, CDR1 LGHDT and CDR2 YNNKEL (reference sequence). J was trimmed by 7 bases and V by 4 bases; bases with no gene match: 12. The CDR3 nucleotides are TGTGCCAGCAGCCTAGTCTCGGGGGGGCCCGAGAATGAGCAGTTCTTC. It is translated as CASSLVSGGPENEQFF.

The CDR3 reads CASSEYRTYEQYF. The CDR3 DNA is TGCGCCAGCAGTGAATACAGGACCTACGAGCAGTACTTC. V and J are TRBV10-2 and TRBJ2-7; a weak D match, TRBD1 (5 bases). The CDR3 sequence is 13 residues long. CDR1 WSHSY and CDR2 SAAADI come from the germline V gene. The V end was cut by 3 bases, the J end by 2 bases, with 8 bases between.

The gene calls are TRBV19 and TRBJ1-6; TRBD1 matches 7 bases. Trimming at V came to 5 bases and at J to 6 bases, leaving 4 bases not matched to a gene. Germline assignment: CDR1 LNHDA and CDR2 SQIVND (reference sequence). The CDR3 is 14 amino acids. This chain's CDR3 is CASSARQGNSPLHF. The CDR3 nucleotides are TGTGCCAGTAGTGCGAGACAGGGTAATTCACCCCTCCACTTT.

This clone has a handful of counts. The chain recombines TRBV7-2 with TRBJ2-7; 7 bases map to TRBD2. Per germline, CDR1 SGHTA and CDR2 FQGNSA. The CDR3 sequence is 16 residues long. V lost 5 bases, J lost 0 bases, and 10 bases stayed unmatched. Here the CDR3 reads CASSHRLAPSSYEQYF. In DNA, the CDR3 is TGTGCCAGCAGCCACCGACTAGCCCCCAGCTCCTACGAGCAGTACTTC.

This chain uses TRBV19 with TRBJ2-4; 13 bases line up with TRBD2. This CDR3 comprises 16 residues. The ends lost 8 bases at V and 1 base at J; junction bases unmatched: 5. Germline values: CDR1 LNHDA, CDR2 SQIVND (reference sequence). CDR3 protein: CASGTSGKGAKNIQYF. CDR3 DNA: TGTGCCAGTGGGACTAGCGGGAAAGGGGCCAAAAACATTCAGTACTTC.

The chain links TRBV7-5 to TRBJ2-5; TRBD2 is taken as the D call from the table, unchecked against the DNA. TRBV7-5 is reported as a pseudogene. The CDR3 length is 15 residues. The CDR3 bases are TGTGCCAGAAGCTTAGGTCAGGAGCGGCAAGAGACCCAGTACTTC. It specifies CARSLGQERQETQYF.

This chain connects TRBV5-4 to TRBJ1-1; 7 positions agree with TRBD1. This CDR3 spans 15 amino acids. Per the germline V gene, CDR1 is SGHNT and CDR2 is YYREEE (reference sequence). The junction had 5 bases not matched to a gene; V was cut back by 0 bases and J by 3 bases. CDR3 residues: CASSLGQGPDTEAFF. As DNA, the CDR3 is TGTGCCAGCAGCTTGGGACAGGGACCCGACACTGAAGCTTTCTTT. The full variable domain, rest sourced from reference TRBV5-4 and TRBJ1-1, is ETGVTQSPTHLIKTRGQQVTLRCSSQSGHNTVSWYQQALGQGPQFIFQYYREEENGRGNFPPRFSGLQFPNYSSELNVNALELDDSALYLCASSLGQGPDTEAFFGQGTRLTVV.

J is TRBJ1-1 and V is TRBV6-5; no reliable D call. The V and J ends lost 0 bases and 2 bases respectively, with 10 bases between them. This CDR3 region has 15 residues. Germline lookup yields CDR1 MNHEY and CDR2 SVGAGI. CDR3 coding DNA: TGTGCCAGCAGTTACTCGAGCCCGGGTAACACTGAAGCTTTCTTT. Translating gives CASSYSSPGNTEAFF.

This chain uses TRBV28 with TRBJ1-1; weak D call: TRBD1 (6 bases). V lost 1 base, J lost 1 base, and 10 bases lay in between. The CDR3 is made up of 15 amino acids. The V gene's germline CDR1 is MDHEN and CDR2 SYDVKM. The CDR3 here is CASSLFGQRNTEAFF. The CDR3 DNA follows: TGTGCCAGCAGTTTATTCGGACAGCGGAACACTGAAGCTTTCTTT.